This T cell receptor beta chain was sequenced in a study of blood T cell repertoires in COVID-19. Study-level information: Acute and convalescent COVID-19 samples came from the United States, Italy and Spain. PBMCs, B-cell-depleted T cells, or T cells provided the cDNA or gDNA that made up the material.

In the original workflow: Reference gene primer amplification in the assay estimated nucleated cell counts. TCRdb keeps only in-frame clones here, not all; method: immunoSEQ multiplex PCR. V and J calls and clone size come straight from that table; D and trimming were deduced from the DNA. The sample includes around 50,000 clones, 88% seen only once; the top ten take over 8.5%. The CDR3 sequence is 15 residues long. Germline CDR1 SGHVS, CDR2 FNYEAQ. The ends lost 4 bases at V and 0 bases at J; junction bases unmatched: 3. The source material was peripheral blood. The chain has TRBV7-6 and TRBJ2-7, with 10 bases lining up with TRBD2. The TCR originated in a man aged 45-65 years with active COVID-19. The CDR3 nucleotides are TGTGCCAGCAGCTCCGCTAGCGGGAGCTCCTACGAGCAGTACTTC. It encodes CASSSASGSSYEQYF.